The rows below give T cell receptor beta chains drawn from one sample of a study of T cell changes during pregnancy in multiple sclerosis. Data came from immunoSEQ multiplex PCR; TCRdb stores just in-frame clones and leaves some out. The data contain approximately 73,000 clones, roughly 92% of them seen just once; the ten biggest clones take up roughly 0.21%. The source material was CD4+ T cells from peripheral blood mononuclear cells, sampled before pregnancy. The receptors shown here come from a female donor with multiple sclerosis, enrolled in a pregnancy study. The CDR3 runs from the conserved cysteine through the conserved F or W. D genes are given only for firm matches. The size entry is marked missing in some rows and otherwise reads once, few, many or a size class.

abundance: .
j_gene: TRBJ2-1
v_gene: TRBV9
d_gene: .
CDR3nt: TGTGCCAGCAGCGCAAGCCCGGGACTCCTGGCTGGGGGTGAGCAGTTCTTC
CDR3aa: CASSASPGLLAGGEQFF

abundance: .
j_gene: TRBJ2-6
v_gene: TRBV19
d_gene: .
CDR3nt: TGTGCCAGTAGTGGGGACATCCTCTCTGGGGCCAACGTCCTGACTTTC
CDR3aa: CASSGDILSGANVLTF

abundance: .
j_gene: TRBJ2-5
v_gene: TRBV6-1
d_gene: .
CDR3nt: TGTGCCAGCAGTGAAAATCGAGAGACCCAGTACTTC
CDR3aa: CASSENRETQYF

abundance: .
j_gene: TRBJ1-4
v_gene: TRBV28
d_gene: .
CDR3nt: TGTGCCAGCAGTAAAGCGGGGACGAGGGAAAAACTGTTTTTT
CDR3aa: CASSKAGTREKLFF

abundance: .
j_gene: TRBJ1-1
v_gene: TRBV2
d_gene: TRBD1
CDR3nt: TGTGCCAGCAGTGAACGGACAGGGAACACTGAAGCTTTCTTT
CDR3aa: CASSERTGNTEAFF

abundance: .
j_gene: TRBJ2-7
v_gene: TRBV5-1
d_gene: .
CDR3nt: TGCGCCAGCAGGGCCCCGGACAGCTCCTACGAGCAGTACTTC
CDR3aa: CASRAPDSSYEQYF

abundance: .
j_gene: TRBJ2-1
v_gene: TRBV7-2
d_gene: .
CDR3nt: TGTGCCAGCAGCTTAGCGGGGGGGCCTGGCAATGAGCAGTTCTTC
CDR3aa: CASSLAGGPGNEQFF

abundance: once
j_gene: TRBJ2-5
v_gene: TRBV20-1
d_gene: .
CDR3nt: TGCAGTGCTATAAACCAAGAGACCCAGTACTTC
CDR3aa: CSAINQETQYF

abundance: .
j_gene: TRBJ1-2
v_gene: TRBV10-3
d_gene: TRBD1
CDR3nt: TGTGCCATCAGTGAGTCGGGAGGGGACAGGGGTTCCTATGGCTACACCTTC
CDR3aa: CAISESGGDRGSYGYTF

abundance: .
j_gene: TRBJ1-5
v_gene: TRBV28
d_gene: TRBD1
CDR3nt: TGTGCCAGCAGTTTAATGCCAGGGGGAAATCAGCCCCAGCATTTT
CDR3aa: CASSLMPGGNQPQHF

abundance: few
j_gene: TRBJ2-2
v_gene: TRBV30
d_gene: .
CDR3nt: TGTGCCTGGGCTAGAATGGGGCTCACCGGGGAGCTGTTTTTT
CDR3aa: CAWARMGLTGELFF

abundance: .
j_gene: TRBJ1-3
v_gene: TRBV30
d_gene: .
CDR3nt: TGTGCCTGGAGTACCGGGACTGGAAACACCATATATTTT
CDR3aa: CAWSTGTGNTIYF